The 2 T cell receptor beta chains reported below all come from one sample, sequenced in a study of blood T cell repertoires in COVID-19 (TCRdb year 2020). The library was generated by the immunoSEQ multiplex PCR assay. As stored in TCRdb, this immuneACCESS dataset retains in-frame rearrangements with V and J assigned. A fraction of the clones does not appear; measured against another copy, unresolved V genes explain less than half of the discrepancy, and the remainder lacks a known reason. For this sample the table gives about 100,000 clones, of which approximately 85% were detected only once. Less than 7.5% of the sample goes to the ten largest clones. The sequenced sample was peripheral blood. The receptors derive from an older woman with acute or convalescent COVID-19.

J is TRBJ1-5 and V is TRBV18; 7 bases map to TRBD1. In germline, CDR1 is KGHSH, CDR2 LQKENI. The CDR3 loop spans 13 amino acids. Unmatched junction bases numbered 5, after V lost 4 bases and J lost 8 bases. The CDR3 loop reads CASSQDREKPQHF. The CDR3 nucleotides are TGTGCCAGCTCACAAGACAGGGAAAAGCCCCAGCATTTT.

Here the CDR3 reads CASSLGTGSLYQETQYF. Written as DNA, the CDR3 is TGTGCCAGCAGCTTAGGTACAGGGTCCTTGTACCAAGAGACCCAGTACTTC. V usage is TRBV7-9 and J usage is TRBJ2-5; the D gene is possibly TRBD1 (6 bases). This CDR3 region has 17 residues. Germline assignment: CDR1 SEHNR and CDR2 FQNEAQ (reference sequence). Trimming cost V 1 base and J 0 bases, with 15 bases left between them.